The clone carrying this T cell receptor (beta chain) was counted a few times. The germline V gene has CDR1 SGHRS and CDR2 YFSETQ. V dropped 0 bases and J dropped 0 bases, with 9 bases sitting between them. CDR3 length: 16 residues. This record comes from a study of T-cell reconstitution after alpha-beta-depleted transplantation in children. The library targeted TCRbeta and was prepared with unique molecular identifiers. TCRdb reprocessed the PCR reads with MiXCR, giving one entry per CDR3 protein. The sample lists around 600,000 distinct CDR3 sequences, approximately 17% occurring once. The sample in question was PBMCs from the stem cell graft donor, obtained from the stem cell graft. The gene calls are TRBV5-1 and TRBJ2-2; D is undetermined. The source is a human donor who donated a stem cell graft to a child with acute myeloid leukemia. The CDR3 nucleotides read TGCGCCAGCAGCTTGGGTACACTCCCGAACACCGGGGAGCTGTTTTTT. This translates into CASSLGTLPNTGELFF.